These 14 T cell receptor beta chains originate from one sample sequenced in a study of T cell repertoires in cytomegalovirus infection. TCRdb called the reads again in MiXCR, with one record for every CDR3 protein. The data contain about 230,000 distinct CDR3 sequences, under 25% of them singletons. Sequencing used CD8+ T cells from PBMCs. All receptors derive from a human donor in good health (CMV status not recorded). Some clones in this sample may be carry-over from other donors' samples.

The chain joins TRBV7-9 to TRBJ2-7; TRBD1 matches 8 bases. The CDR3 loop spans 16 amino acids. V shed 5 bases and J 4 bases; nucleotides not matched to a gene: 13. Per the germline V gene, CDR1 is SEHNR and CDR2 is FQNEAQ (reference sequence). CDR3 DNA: TGTGCCAGCAGCGATTTAGGGACAGGTGTCGGGTACGAGCAGTACTTC. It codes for CASSDLGTGVGYEQYF.

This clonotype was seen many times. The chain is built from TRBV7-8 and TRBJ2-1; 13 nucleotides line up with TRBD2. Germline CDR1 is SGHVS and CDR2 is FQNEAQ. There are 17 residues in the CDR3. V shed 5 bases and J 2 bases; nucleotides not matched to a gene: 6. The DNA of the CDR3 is TGTGCCAGCAGCATGGGACTAGCGGGGTTTCCCTACAATGAGCAGTTCTTC. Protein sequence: CASSMGLAGFPYNEQFF.

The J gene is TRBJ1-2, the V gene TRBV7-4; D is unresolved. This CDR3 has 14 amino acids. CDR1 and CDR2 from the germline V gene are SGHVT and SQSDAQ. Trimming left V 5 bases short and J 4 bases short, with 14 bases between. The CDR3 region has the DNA TGTGCCAGCAGCCACGGGCAGGACCCCTATGGCTACACCTTC. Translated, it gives CASSHGQDPYGYTF.

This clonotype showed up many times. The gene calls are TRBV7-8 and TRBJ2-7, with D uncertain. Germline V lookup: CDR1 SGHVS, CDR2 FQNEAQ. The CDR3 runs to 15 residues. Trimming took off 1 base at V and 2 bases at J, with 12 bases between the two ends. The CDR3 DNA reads TGTGCCAGCAGCTTAGGGTTTGGGAACCCCTACGAGCAGTACTTC. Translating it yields CASSLGFGNPYEQYF.

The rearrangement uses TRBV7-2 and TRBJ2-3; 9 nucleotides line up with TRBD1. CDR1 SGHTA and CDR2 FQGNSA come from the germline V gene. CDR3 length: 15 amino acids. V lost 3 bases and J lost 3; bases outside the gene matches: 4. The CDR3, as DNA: TGTGCCAGCAGCTTCCGGGACAGGGCTACAGATACGCAGTATTTT. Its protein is CASSFRDRATDTQYF.

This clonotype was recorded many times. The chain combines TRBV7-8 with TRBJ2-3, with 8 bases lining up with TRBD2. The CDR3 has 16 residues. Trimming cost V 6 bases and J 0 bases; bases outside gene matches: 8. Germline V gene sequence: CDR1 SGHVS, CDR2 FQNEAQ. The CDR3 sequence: CASRWLAGSSTDTQYF. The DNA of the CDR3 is TGTGCCAGCAGATGGTTAGCGGGATCTAGCACAGATACGCAGTATTTT.

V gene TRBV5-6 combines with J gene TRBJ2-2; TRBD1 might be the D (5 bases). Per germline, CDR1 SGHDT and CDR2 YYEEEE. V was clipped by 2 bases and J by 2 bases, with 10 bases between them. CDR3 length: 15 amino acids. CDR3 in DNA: TGTGCCAGCAGCTTATCAGGGTTCAACACCGGGGAGCTGTTTTTT. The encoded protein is CASSLSGFNTGELFF.

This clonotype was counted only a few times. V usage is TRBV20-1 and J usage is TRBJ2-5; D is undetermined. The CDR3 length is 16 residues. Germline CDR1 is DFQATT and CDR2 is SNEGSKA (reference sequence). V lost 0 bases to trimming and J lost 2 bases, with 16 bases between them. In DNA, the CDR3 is TGCAGTGCTAGAGATACTCGCCATTCGTTTCAAGAGACCCAGTACTTC. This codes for CSARDTRHSFQETQYF.

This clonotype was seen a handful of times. CDR3 in amino acids: CATSDLPGLAGPRDTQYF. DNA of the CDR3: TGTGCCACCAGTGATCTACCTGGACTAGCGGGGCCACGAGATACGCAGTATTTT. The chain is built from TRBV24-1 and TRBJ2-3; 12 bases are a match to TRBD2. This CDR3 has 18 residues. CDR1 is KGHDR and CDR2 is SFDVKD in the germline V gene. Unmatched junction bases numbered 11, after V lost 3 bases and J lost 5 bases.

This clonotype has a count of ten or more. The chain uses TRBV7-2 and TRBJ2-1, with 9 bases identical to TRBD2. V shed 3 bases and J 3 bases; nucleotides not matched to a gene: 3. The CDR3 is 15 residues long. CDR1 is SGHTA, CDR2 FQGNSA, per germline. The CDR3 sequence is CASSFGRGGYNEQFF. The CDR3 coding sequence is TGTGCCAGCAGCTTCGGGCGGGGGGGCTACAATGAGCAGTTCTTC.

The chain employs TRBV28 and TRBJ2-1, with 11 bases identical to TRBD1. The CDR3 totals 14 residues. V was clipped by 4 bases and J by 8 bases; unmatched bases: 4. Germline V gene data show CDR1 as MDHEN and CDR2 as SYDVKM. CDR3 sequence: CASSWGQGVYEQFF. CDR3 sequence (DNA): TGTGCCAGCAGTTGGGGACAGGGGGTGTATGAGCAGTTCTTC.

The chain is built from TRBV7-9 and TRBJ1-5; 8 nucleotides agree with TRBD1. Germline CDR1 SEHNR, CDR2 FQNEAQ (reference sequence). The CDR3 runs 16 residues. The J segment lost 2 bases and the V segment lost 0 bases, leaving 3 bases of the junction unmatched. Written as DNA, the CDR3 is TGTGCCAGCAGCTTAGCGGACAGGGTTGGCAATCAGCCCCAGCATTTT. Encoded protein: CASSLADRVGNQPQHF.

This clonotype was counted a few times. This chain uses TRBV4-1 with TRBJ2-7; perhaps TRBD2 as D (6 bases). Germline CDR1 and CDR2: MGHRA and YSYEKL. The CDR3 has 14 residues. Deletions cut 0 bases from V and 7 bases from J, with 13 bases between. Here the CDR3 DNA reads TGCGCCAGCAGCCAAGACCCCCTAGCGCGGGAGCAGTACTTC. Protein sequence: CASSQDPLAREQYF.

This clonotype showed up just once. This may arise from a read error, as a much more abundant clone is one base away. The CDR3 protein is CAGRPPGVPFEQYF. The CDR3 DNA reads TGTGCCGGCAGACCTCCAGGGGTACCCTTCGAGCAGTACTTC. V is TRBV7-9 and J is TRBJ2-7; perhaps TRBD1 as D (6 bases). There are 14 residues in the CDR3. Germline V gene sequence: CDR1 SEHNR, CDR2 FQNEAQ (reference sequence).